This T cell receptor (beta chain) was retrieved from a study of blood T cell repertoires in COVID-19. Study at large: Sites across the United States, Italy and Spain contributed samples from acute and convalescent COVID-19. T cells, B-cell-depleted T cells, or PBMCs supplied cDNA or gDNA.

In the source study's methods: For nucleated cells, counts were estimated from reference gene primer amplification. Data came from immunoSEQ multiplex PCR; TCRdb stores just in-frame clones and leaves some out. V, J and clone size reflect that table, while D and trimming were determined from the DNA. The table lists 150,000 to 200,000 clones, about 89% of them singletons. CDR3 length: 16 residues. With 3 bases removed from V and 3 bases from J, the gap between germline ends came to 15 bases. Per the germline V gene, CDR1 is MNHNS and CDR2 is SASEGT. This receptor was identified in an older man with acute or convalescent COVID-19. Sample: peripheral blood. The chain uses TRBV6-1 and TRBJ1-5; TRBD1 might be the D (6 bases). Here the CDR3 reads CASSERGLGNNQPQHF. CDR3 in DNA: TGTGCCAGCAGTGAGAGGGGGTTGGGAAACAATCAGCCCCAGCATTTT.